This T cell receptor (beta chain) derives from a study of blood T cell repertoires in COVID-19. CDR1 MNHEY and CDR2 SVGAGI come from the germline V gene. V shed 5 bases, J shed 2 bases, and the junction held 1 base outside the gene matches. CDR3 length equals 13 residues. Only one count was recorded for this clone. TCRdb keeps only in-frame clones here, not all; method: immunoSEQ multiplex PCR. The data contain 170,000 or so clones, more than 85% of them singletons. The receptor's source is a woman aged 45-65 years who had recovered from COVID-19. V gene TRBV6-5 combines with J gene TRBJ2-7, with TRBD1 identical over 9 bases. Material for sequencing was PBMCs or T cells enriched from blood (not recorded which). The CDR3 region is CASSRDRAYEQYF. DNA for the CDR3: TGTGCCAGCAGTAGGGACAGGGCCTACGAGCAGTACTTC.